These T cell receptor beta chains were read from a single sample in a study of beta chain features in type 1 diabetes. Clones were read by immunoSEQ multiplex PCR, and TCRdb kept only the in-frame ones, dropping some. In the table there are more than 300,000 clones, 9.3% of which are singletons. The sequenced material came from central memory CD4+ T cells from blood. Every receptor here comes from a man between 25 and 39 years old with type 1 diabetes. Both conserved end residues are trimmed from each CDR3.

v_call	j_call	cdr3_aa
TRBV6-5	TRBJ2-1	ASSGTGRGSEQF
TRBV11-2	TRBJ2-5	ASSREETQY
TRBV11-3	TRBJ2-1	ASSPQGQGIGEQF
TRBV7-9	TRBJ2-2	ASRKSGDSANTGELF
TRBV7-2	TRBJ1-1	ASSSANTEAF
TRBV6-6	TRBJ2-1	ASSYSGNWNEQF
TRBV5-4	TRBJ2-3	ASSPGTSGGSDTQY
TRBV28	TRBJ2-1	ASSLTSGGSYEQF
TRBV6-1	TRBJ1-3	ASSEYAAGGSGNTIY
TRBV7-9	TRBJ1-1	ASSFQGAKAF
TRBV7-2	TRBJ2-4	ASSLADRGIQY
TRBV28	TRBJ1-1	ASSLVAEAF
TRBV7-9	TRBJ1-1	ASSPKNTEAF
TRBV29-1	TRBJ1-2	SVEWGQINYGYT
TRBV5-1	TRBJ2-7	ASSPGTAGEYEQY
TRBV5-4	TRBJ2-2	ASSSDREGRTGELF
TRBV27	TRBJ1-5	ASSWQGAQPQH
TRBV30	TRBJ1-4	AWSRGQGVEKLF
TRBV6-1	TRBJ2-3	ASHRQSTDTQY
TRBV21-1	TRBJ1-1	ASSKDKTLTEAF
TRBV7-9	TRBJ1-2	ASSLRRGGSSPSYGYT
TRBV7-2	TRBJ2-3	ASSLRPTAGGHSTDTQY
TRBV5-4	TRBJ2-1	ASSSGQGRSYNEQF
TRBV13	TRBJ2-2	ASSGGLAENTGELF
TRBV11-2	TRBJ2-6	ASSSRQSSSGANVLT
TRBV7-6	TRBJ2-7	ASSPGQGTTYEQY
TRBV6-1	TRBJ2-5	ASSEMQGARETQY
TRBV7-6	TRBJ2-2	ASSQLAGTTGELF
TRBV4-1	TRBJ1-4	ASSRGATNEKLF
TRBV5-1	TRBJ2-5	ASSLSETQY
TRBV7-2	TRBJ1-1	ASSLDRKAF
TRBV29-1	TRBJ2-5	SWGRGPRETQY
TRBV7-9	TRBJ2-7	ASSNPQGSYEQY
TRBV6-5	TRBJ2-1	ASSRIVAAYNEQF
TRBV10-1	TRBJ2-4	ASSEGGEKNIQY
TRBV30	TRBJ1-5	AWSVVGEGQPQH
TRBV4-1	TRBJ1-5	ASSQDIGSRSNQPQH
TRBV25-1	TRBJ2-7	ASSGFVGGYEQY
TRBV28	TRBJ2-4	ASSTQRIQY
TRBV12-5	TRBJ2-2	ASGWDSENSGELF
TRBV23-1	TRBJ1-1	ASRQGAAEAF
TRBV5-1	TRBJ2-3	ASSFSAAPTDTQY
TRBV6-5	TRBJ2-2	ASSYDRMNTGELF
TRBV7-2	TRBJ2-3	ASGLGTSPDTQY
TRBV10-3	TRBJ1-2	AISGSDSEGNYGYT
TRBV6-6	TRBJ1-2	ASRTVQGDYGYT
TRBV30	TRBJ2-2	AWPQRGPRMMYTGELF
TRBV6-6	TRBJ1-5	ASTLTGGGNQPQH
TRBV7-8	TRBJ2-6	ASSLARSSGANVLT
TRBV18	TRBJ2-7	ASSPPTGSEQY
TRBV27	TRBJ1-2	ASSPLTGNKYGYT
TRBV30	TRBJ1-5	AWNRGSTSNQPQH
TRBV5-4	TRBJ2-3	ASSSALLSTDTQY
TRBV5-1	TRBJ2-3	ASSLAGLTDTQY
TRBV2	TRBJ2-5	ASSWGALWETQY
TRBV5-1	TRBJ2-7	ASSLVGRRDGEQY
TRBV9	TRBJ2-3	ASSVGLKRASTDTQY